The sequence of this TCR delta chain was determined in a study of gamma-delta T cells after stem cell transplantation. In this sample, this clone is large. Other DNA sequences in this specimen translate into the identical CDR3. The CDR3 is 17 residues long. Germline trimming cut 0 bases from V and 5 bases from J; bases unmatched to any gene: 11. The germline gives CDR1 GEAIGNYY, CDR2 EKD. TCRdb re-called clones from the RT-PCR reads using CATT. The sample lists a few hundred delta-chain clones, roughly 17% occurring once. The rearrangement uses TRDV2 and TRDJ1; 10 nucleotides match TRDD3. The TCR originated in a human donor. It is not recorded whose cells these are; they may come from a transplant donor. Sample: gamma-delta T cells. CDR3: CACDTVGGIRAPDKLIF. CDR3 nucleotides: TGTGCCTGTGACACCGTAGGGGGGATACGCGCTCCTGATAAACTCATCTTT.